The entry that follows covers one T cell receptor (beta chain) sequence. This entry is derived from a study of CD8 T cells in Susac syndrome. An amount of RNA that ranged from about 0.45 to 1 ug was reverse transcribed with random hexamers. Multiplex immunoSEQ PCR targeted 54 Vbeta and 13 Jbeta TCR beta segments. Via MiXCR, TCRdb re-called the immunoSEQ multiplex PCR reads, giving one row per CDR3 protein. This table has under 150,000 distinct CDR3 sequences, around 91% appearing once. CD8+ and CD4+ T cells from blood underwent TCR beta sequencing. Control patients had untreated stable or active relapsing-remitting multiple sclerosis by revised McDonald criteria. TEMRA cells were FACS-enriched, while CD8+ and CD4+ T cells were negatively isolated. This receptor was identified in a human donor with multiple sclerosis. The sample consisted of CD8+ T cells from PBMCs.

The CDR3 spells CSVEGFEGRNAYEQYF. The CDR3 DNA follows: TGCAGCGTTGAGGGCTTTGAGGGGAGAAATGCGTACGAGCAGTACTTC. The rearrangement uses TRBV29-1 and TRBJ2-7, with D perhaps matching TRBD1 or TRBD2 (5 bases each). Per the germline V gene, CDR1 is SQVTM and CDR2 is ANQGSEA. The CDR3 extends over 16 amino acids. V was trimmed by 3 bases and J by 4 bases, leaving 22 bases between them.